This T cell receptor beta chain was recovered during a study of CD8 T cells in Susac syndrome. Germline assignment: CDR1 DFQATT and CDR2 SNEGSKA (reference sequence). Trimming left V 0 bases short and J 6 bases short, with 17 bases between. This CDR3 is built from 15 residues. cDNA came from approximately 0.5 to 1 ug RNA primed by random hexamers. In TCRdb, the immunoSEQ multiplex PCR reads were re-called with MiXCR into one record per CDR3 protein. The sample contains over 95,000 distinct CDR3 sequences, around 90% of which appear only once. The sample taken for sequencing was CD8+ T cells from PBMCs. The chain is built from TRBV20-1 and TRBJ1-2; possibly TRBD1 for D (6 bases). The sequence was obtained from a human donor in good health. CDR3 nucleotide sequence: TGCAGTGCTAGAGATCTTATCCGGGGGGCTCATGGCTACACCTTC. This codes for CSARDLIRGAHGYTF.